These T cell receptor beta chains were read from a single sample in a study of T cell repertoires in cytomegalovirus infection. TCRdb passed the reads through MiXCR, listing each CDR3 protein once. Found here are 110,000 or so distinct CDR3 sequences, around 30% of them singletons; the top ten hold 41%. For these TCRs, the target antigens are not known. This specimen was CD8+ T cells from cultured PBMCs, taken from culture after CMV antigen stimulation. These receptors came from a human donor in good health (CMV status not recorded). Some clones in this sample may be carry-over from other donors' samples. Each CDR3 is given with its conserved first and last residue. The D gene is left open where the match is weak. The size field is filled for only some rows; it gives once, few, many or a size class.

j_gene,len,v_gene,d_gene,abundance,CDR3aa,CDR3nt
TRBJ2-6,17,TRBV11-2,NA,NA,CASSLGERGSGANVLTF,TGTGCCAGCAGCTTAGGGGAGAGGGGATCTGGGGCCAACGTCCTGACTTTC
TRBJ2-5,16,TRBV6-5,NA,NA,CASSYLPGRESGTQYF,TGTGCCAGCAGTTACCTACCGGGTCGCGAAAGCGGGACCCAGTACTTC
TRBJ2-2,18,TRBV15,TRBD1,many,CATSRVELWTGTTGELFF,TGTGCCACCAGCAGAGTCGAACTTTGGACAGGGACCACCGGGGAGCTGTTTTTT
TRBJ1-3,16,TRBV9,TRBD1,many,CASSGTGTISGNTIYF,TGTGCCAGCAGCGGGACAGGGACCATCTCTGGAAACACCATATATTTT
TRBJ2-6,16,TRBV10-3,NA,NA,CAISAGALSGANVLTF,TGTGCCATCAGTGCGGGGGCGTTATCTGGGGCCAACGTCCTGACTTTC
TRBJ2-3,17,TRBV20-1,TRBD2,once,CSARDPGTSGGRDTQYF,TGCAGTGCTAGAGATCCCGGGACTAGCGGGGGGAGGGATACGCAGTATTTT
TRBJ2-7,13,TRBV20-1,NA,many,CSARGTADYEQYF,TGCAGTGCTAGAGGGACTGCTGACTACGAGCAGTACTTC
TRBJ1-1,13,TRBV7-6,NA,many,CASRQDSNTEAFF,TGTGCCAGCAGACAGGACAGTAACACTGAAGCTTTCTTT
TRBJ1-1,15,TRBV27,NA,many,CASSLSGAGNTEAFF,TGTGCCAGCAGTTTATCTGGGGCAGGGAACACTGAAGCTTTCTTT
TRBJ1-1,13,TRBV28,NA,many,CASGGLWVVKAFF,TGTGCCAGCGGGGGGTTGTGGGTCGTGAAAGCTTTCTTT
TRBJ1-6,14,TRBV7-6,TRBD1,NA,CASSETGADSPLHF,TGTGCCAGCAGCGAGACAGGGGCCGATTCACCCCTCCACTTT
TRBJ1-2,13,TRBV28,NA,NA,CASSLSGAFGYTF,TGTGCCAGCAGTTTAAGCGGGGCCTTCGGCTACACCTTC
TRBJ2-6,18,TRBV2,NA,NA,CASAEYFQGLSGANVLTF,TGTGCCAGCGCGGAGTATTTTCAGGGGCTGTCTGGGGCCAACGTCCTGACTTTC
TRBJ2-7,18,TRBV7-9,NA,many,CASSLVLSVEGEAYEQYF,TGTGCCAGCAGCTTAGTACTATCAGTCGAGGGGGAGGCTTACGAGCAGTACTTC
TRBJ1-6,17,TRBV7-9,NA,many,CASSLFRQARAHSPLHF,TGTGCCAGCAGCTTATTTCGACAGGCGCGAGCCCATTCACCCCTCCACTTT
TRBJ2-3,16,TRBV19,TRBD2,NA,CASSIAAGGFKDTQYF,TGTGCCAGTAGTATAGCAGCGGGGGGTTTTAAGGATACGCAGTATTTT
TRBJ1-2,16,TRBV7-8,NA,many,CASSLRWAQIDYGYTF,TGTGCCAGCAGCTTGCGTTGGGCCCAGATAGACTATGGCTACACCTTC
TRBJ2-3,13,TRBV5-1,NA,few,CASSFQTTDTQYF,TGCGCCAGCAGCTTCCAGACGACAGATACGCAGTATTTT
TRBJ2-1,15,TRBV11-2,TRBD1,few,CASSHDRGRINEQFF,TGTGCCAGCAGCCACGACAGGGGCAGGATCAATGAGCAGTTCTTC
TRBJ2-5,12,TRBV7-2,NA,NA,CASSYYQETQYF,TGTGCCAGCAGTTACTACCAAGAGACCCAGTACTTC
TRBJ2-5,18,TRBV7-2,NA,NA,CASSLAEIVGGYQETQYF,TGTGCCAGCAGCTTAGCGGAAATTGTGGGGGGATACCAAGAGACCCAGTACTTC
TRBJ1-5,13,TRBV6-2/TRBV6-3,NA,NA,CASSPENEQPQHF,TGTGCCAGCAGTCCCGAAAACGAACAGCCCCAGCATTTT